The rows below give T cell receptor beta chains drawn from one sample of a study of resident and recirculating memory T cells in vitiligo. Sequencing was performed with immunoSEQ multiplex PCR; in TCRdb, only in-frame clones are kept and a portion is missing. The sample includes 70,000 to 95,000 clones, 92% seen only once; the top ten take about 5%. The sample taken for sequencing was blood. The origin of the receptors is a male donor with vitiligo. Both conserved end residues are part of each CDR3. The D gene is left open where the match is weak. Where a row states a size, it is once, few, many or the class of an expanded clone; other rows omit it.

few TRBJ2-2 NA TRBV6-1 CASTPSPGTGELFF TGTGCCAGCACCCCATCCCCGGGGACCGGGGAGCTGTTTTTT
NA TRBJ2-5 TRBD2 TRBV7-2 CASSLQAGELETQYF TGTGCCAGCAGCTTACAAGCGGGAGAATTGGAGACCCAGTACTTC
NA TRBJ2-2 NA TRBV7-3 CASSRFRLENTGELFF TGTGCCAGCAGCCGATTCCGACTGGAGAACACCGGGGAGCTGTTTTTT
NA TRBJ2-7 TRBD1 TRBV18 CASSFRQGPYEQYF TGTGCCAGCTCCTTCCGACAGGGCCCCTACGAGCAGTACTTC
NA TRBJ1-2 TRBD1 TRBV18 CASSPRDRVGGYTF TGTGCCAGCTCACCCCGGGACAGGGTAGGTGGCTACACCTTC
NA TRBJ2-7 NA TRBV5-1 CASSLESGYEQYF TGCGCCAGCAGCTTGGAGAGCGGGTACGAGCAGTACTTC
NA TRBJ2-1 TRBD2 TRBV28 CASSLLGAGEGNEQFF TGTGCCAGCAGTTTACTCGGTGCGGGAGAAGGCAATGAGCAGTTCTTC
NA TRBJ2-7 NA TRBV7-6 CASSFATGSYEQYF TGTGCCAGCAGCTTCGCGACAGGCTCCTACGAGCAGTACTTC
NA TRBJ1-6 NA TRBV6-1 CASSEDKLRDSPLHF TGTGCCAGCAGTGAGGACAAACTACGGGATTCACCCCTCCACTTT
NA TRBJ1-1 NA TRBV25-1 CASSLTLNTEAFF TGTGCCAGCAGCCTAACTCTGAACACTGAAGCTTTCTTT
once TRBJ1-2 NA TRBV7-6 CASSFYDTYGYTF TGTGCCAGCAGCTTTTACGATACTTATGGCTACACCTTC
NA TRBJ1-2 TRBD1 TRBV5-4 CASSWDRDYGYTF TGTGCCAGCAGCTGGGACAGGGACTATGGCTACACCTTC
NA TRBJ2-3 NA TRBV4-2 CASSQVVAEKGTDTQYF TGTGCCAGCAGCCAAGTGGTAGCGGAGAAGGGCACAGATACGCAGTATTTT
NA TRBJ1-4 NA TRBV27 CASSSGYSTNEKLFF TGTGCCAGCAGTTCGGGTTATTCAACTAATGAAAAACTGTTTTTT
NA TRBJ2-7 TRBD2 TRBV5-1 CASSLAPSGSSYEQYF TGCGCCAGCAGCTTGGCCCCTAGCGGGAGCTCCTACGAGCAGTACTTC
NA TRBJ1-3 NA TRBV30 CAWKGLGNTIYF TGTGCCTGGAAGGGGCTTGGAAACACCATATATTTT
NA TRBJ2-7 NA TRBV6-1 CAIGSGSSYEQYF TGTGCCATTGGAAGCGGCAGCTCCTACGAGCAGTACTTC
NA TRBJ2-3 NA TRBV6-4 CASSDSPGTDTQYF TGTGCCAGCAGTGACTCCCCCGGGACAGATACGCAGTATTTT
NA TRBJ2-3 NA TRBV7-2 CASSPQGRITDTQYF TGTGCCAGCAGCCCACAGGGCAGAATCACAGATACGCAGTATTTT
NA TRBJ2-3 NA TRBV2 CASSAPGWRTDTQYF TGTGCCAGCAGCGCCCCGGGGTGGAGGACAGATACGCAGTATTTT
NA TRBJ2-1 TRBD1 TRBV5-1 CASSLNPLRLAQPGQGWHEQFF TGCGCCAGCAGCCTAAACCCATTGAGACTTGCCCAACCGGGACAGGGTTGGCATGAGCAGTTCTTC